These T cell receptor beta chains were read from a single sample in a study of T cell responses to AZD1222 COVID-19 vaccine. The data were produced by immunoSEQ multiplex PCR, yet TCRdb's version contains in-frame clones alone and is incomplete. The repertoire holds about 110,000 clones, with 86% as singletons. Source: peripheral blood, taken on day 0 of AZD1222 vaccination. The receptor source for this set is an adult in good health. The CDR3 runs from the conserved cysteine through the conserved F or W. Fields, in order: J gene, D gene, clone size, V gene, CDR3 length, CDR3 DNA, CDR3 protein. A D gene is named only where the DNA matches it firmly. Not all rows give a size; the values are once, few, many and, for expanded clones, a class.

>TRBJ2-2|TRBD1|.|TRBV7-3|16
TGTGCCAGCAGCTTAGGGGACAGGGTAGGCACCGGGGAGCTGTTTTTT
CASSLGDRVGTGELFF
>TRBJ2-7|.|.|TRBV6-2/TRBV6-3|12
TGTGCCAGCAGCCTACTAGAGGACGAGCAGTACTTC
CASSLLEDEQYF
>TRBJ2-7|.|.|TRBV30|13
TGTGCCTGGACCTCCGGCAGTATGTACGAGCAGTACTTC
CAWTSGSMYEQYF
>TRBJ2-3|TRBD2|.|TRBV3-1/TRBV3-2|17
TGTGCCAGCAGCCAAGGATCCCTAGCGGCCCCCACAGATACGCAGTATTTT
CASSQGSLAAPTDTQYF
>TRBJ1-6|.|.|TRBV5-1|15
TGCGCCAGCAGCTTGGATGGAGGGTATAATTCACCCCTCCACTTT
CASSLDGGYNSPLHF
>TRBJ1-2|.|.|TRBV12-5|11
TGTGCTAGTGGGATAGGGAGAGGCTACACCTTC
CASGIGRGYTF
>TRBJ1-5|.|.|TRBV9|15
TGTGCCAGCAGCGTAGGGGGGAGGGAGAATCAGCCCCAGCATTTT
CASSVGGRENQPQHF
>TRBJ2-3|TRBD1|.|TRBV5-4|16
TGTGCCAGCAGCTTGTCAGGGGGCTTGGGCACAGATACGCAGTATTTT
CASSLSGGLGTDTQYF
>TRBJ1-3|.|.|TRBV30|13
TGTGCCTGGAGTGACCACTGGGGAAACACCATATATTTT
CAWSDHWGNTIYF
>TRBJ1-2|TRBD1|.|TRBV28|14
TGTGCCAGCAGTTGGGACAGGGTCGGCTATGGCTACACCTTC
CASSWDRVGYGYTF
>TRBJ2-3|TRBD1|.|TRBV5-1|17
TGCGCCAGCAGCTTGGGGACAGGGGCCTCTAGCACAGATACGCAGTATTTT
CASSLGTGASSTDTQYF
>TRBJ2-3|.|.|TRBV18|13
TGTGCCAGCTCCTTGGCCGGCACAGATACGCAGTATTTT
CASSLAGTDTQYF
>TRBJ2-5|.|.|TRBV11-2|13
TGTGCCAGCAGCGCCGACATCCTAGAGACCCAGTACTTC
CASSADILETQYF
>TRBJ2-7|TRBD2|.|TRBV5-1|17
TGCGCCAGCAGCCCCGGGACTAGCGGGGGGCTGACCTACGAGCAGTACTTC
CASSPGTSGGLTYEQYF
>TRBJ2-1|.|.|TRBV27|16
TGTGCCAGCAAGGGTTCTGGCGCCAACTCCTACAATGAGCAGTTCTTC
CASKGSGANSYNEQFF
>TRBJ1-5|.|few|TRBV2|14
TGTGCCAGCAGTGAGGGGCAGGCCAGCGTGCCCCAGCATTTT
CASSEGQASVPQHF
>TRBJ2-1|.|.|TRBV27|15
TGTGCCAGCACCCATGGCGGCGGGTCCTACAATGAGCAGTTCTTC
CASTHGGGSYNEQFF
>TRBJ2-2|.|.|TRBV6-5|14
TGTGCCAGCCAGAGACTCGTGAACACCGGGGAGCTGTTTTTT
CASQRLVNTGELFF
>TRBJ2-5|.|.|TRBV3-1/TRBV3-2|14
TGTGCCAGCAGCCAAGATCTGACTCAAGAGACCCAGTACTTC
CASSQDLTQETQYF
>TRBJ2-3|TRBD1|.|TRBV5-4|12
TGTGCCGTAAGGCAGGGGGCAGATACGCAGTATTTT
CAVRQGADTQYF
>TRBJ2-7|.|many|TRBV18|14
TGTGCCAGCTCACCACGGGCAGGAGCCTACGAGCAGTACTTC
CASSPRAGAYEQYF
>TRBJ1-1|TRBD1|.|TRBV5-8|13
TGTGCCAGCAGCTTGAGAGGACAGGGAGAAGCTTTCTTT
CASSLRGQGEAFF
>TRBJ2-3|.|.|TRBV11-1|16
TGTGCCAGCAGCTTAAACGGACTCCCTGAGGGGGATACGCAGTATTTT
CASSLNGLPEGDTQYF
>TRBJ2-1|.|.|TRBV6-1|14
TGTGCCAGCAGTACCGGGACAAGCCCGAATGAGCAGTTCTTC
CASSTGTSPNEQFF
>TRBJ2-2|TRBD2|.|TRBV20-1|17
TGCAGTGCTAGTCCTTTACTAGCGGGAGGGCCCCCCGGGGAGCTGTTTTTT
CSASPLLAGGPPGELFF
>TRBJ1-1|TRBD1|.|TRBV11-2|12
TGTGCCAGCAGCCACAGGGGCACTGAAGCTTTCTTT
CASSHRGTEAFF
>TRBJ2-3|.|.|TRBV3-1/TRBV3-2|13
TGTGCCAGTCGGCTGGGGGTGGGAGATACGCAGTATTTT
CASRLGVGDTQYF
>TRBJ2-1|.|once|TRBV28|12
TGTGCCAGCAGTTTAAACGGGCGCATGCCGTTCTTC
CASSLNGRMPFF
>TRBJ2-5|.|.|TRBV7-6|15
TGTGCCAGCAGCCAAAAGCTCAGGTACCAAGAGACCCAGTACTTC
CASSQKLRYQETQYF